These T cell receptor beta chains were read from a single sample in a study of HIV-infected patients and healthy controls. MiXCR, run by TCRdb on the 5' RACE reads, gives a single entry per CDR3 protein. The table shows tens of thousands of distinct CDR3 sequences, with about 15% occurring only once. Material: CD4+ T cells from blood. The receptors were gathered from a human donor in good health. Each CDR3 is given with its conserved first and last residue. D genes are given only for firm matches. Some rows mark clone size as missing; the rest say once, few, many or name a class of expanded clone.

>.|TRBD1|TRBV19|TRBJ1-4
CASSTPGTGSEKLFF
TGTGCCAGTAGTACCCCCGGGACAGGGTCCGAAAAACTGTTTTTT
>.|TRBD2|TRBV6-5|TRBJ2-1
CAASGGFGEQFF
TGTGCCGCTAGCGGGGGGTTTGGTGAGCAGTTCTTC
>few|.|TRBV11-2|TRBJ1-1
CASSRHAEAFF
TGTGCCAGCAGCCGGCATGCTGAAGCTTTCTTT
>once|TRBD1|TRBV5-1|TRBJ1-1
CASSLRTGQGATEAFF
TGCGCCAGCAGCTTGCGAACGGGACAGGGGGCCACTGAAGCTTTCTTT
>.|.|TRBV4-2|TRBJ1-5
CASSQGSSNQPQHF
TGTGCCAGCAGCCAAGGCAGTAGCAATCAGCCCCAGCATTTT
>.|.|TRBV9|TRBJ1-5
CASSVGPSNQPQHF
TGTGCCAGCAGCGTAGGCCCCTCCAATCAGCCCCAGCATTTT
>few|.|TRBV7-3|TRBJ1-1
CASSRYNSPEAFF
TGTGCCAGCAGCCGTTACAACTCCCCTGAAGCTTTCTTT
>many|.|TRBV18|TRBJ1-1
CASSTRNTEAFF
TGTGCCAGCTCCACCCGGAACACTGAAGCTTTCTTT
>.|.|TRBV14|TRBJ2-1
CASSQRHFPYSYNEQFF
TGTGCCAGCAGCCAAAGGCACTTCCCATACTCCTACAATGAGCAGTTCTTC
>.|.|TRBV19|TRBJ1-2
CASKTRSLNGYTF
TGTGCCAGTAAGACGAGAAGCCTGAATGGCTACACCTTC
>few|TRBD1|TRBV20-1|TRBJ2-2
CSASSTNRGSTGELFF
TGCAGTGCTAGTTCGACTAACAGGGGCAGCACCGGGGAGCTGTTTTTT
>.|.|TRBV6-2/TRBV6-3|TRBJ1-6
CASSPIPGQAGNSPLHF
TGTGCCAGCAGCCCTATCCCCGGCCAAGCGGGTAATTCACCCCTCCACTTT
>few|TRBD1|TRBV28|TRBJ2-3
CASSRTGSGDTQYF
TGTGCCAGCAGCCGGACAGGGTCCGGAGATACGCAGTATTTT
>few|.|TRBV2|TRBJ2-3
CASSRGSLVLADTQYF
TGTGCCAGCTCGCGGGGTAGTTTGGTTTTAGCAGATACGCAGTATTTT
>many|.|TRBV6-5|TRBJ2-3
CASSPVGAVTDTQYF
TGTGCCAGCAGTCCCGTAGGAGCGGTCACAGATACGCAGTATTTT
>.|.|TRBV5-1|TRBJ1-3
CASSLDSRGGNTIYF
TGCGCCAGCAGCTTGGATTCCCGGGGAGGAAACACCATATATTTT
>many|TRBD1|TRBV3-1|TRBJ2-3
CASSPRGSTDTQYF
TGTGCCAGCAGCCCCAGGGGGAGCACAGATACGCAGTATTTT
>.|.|TRBV6-6|TRBJ2-4
CASSRPGGIAKNIQYF
TGTGCCAGCAGCCGACCTGGGGGAATAGCCAAAAACATTCAGTACTTC
>.|TRBD1|TRBV2|TRBJ2-7
CASKPRDSGSYEQYF
TGTGCCAGCAAACCTCGGGACAGCGGATCCTACGAGCAGTACTTC
>.|.|TRBV14|TRBJ2-1
CASSYNIVPPLNEQFF
TGTGCCAGCAGCTATAATATAGTCCCCCCGCTAAATGAGCAGTTCTTC
>.|TRBD2|TRBV14|TRBJ2-1
CASSQTGTSLFF
TGTGCCAGCAGCCAAACCGGGACTAGCTTGTTCTTC
>once|TRBD1|TRBV6-6|TRBJ1-5
CASSLTGGVNQPQHF
TGTGCCAGCAGTCTTACAGGGGGCGTGAATCAGCCCCAGCATTTT
>few|.|TRBV6-6|TRBJ2-1
CASRRVDYFGGQFF
TGTGCCAGCAGGCGAGTCGACTACTTCGGGGGACAGTTCTTC
>.|.|TRBV19|TRBJ2-5
CASSPGPVGQYF
TGTGCCAGTAGTCCCGGTCCCGTTGGCCAGTACTTC
>many|.|TRBV7-9|TRBJ2-5
CASSPPDTSMTQYF
TGTGCCAGCAGCCCCCCGGATACCTCCATGACCCAGTACTTC
>few|TRBD2|TRBV29-1|TRBJ2-1
CSVDHPGLAGVGEQFF
TGCAGCGTTGACCATCCGGGACTAGCGGGAGTGGGAGAGCAGTTCTTC
>.|TRBD1|TRBV5-3|TRBJ2-4
CARSQPADRGHYIQYF
TGTGCCAGAAGCCAGCCGGCAGACAGGGGGCACTACATTCAGTACTTC
>.|TRBD1|TRBV2|TRBJ1-2
CASMPRGTGYGYTF
TGTGCCAGCATGCCCAGGGGGACAGGCTATGGCTACACCTTC
>.|.|TRBV19|TRBJ1-6
CASSMSGGGSPLHF
TGTGCCAGTAGTATGTCCGGGGGAGGATCACCCCTCCACTTT
>.|.|TRBV12-3/TRBV12-4|TRBJ1-5
CASSLGTGNQPQHF
TGTGCCAGCAGTTTAGGGACCGGCAATCAGCCCCAGCATTTT
>.|.|TRBV10-3|TRBJ1-1
CASWDGQLYTEAFF
TGTGCCTCCTGGGACGGACAACTGTACACTGAAGCTTTCTTT
>few|TRBD2|TRBV7-9|TRBJ2-1
CASSSGLAFEQFF
TGTGCCAGCAGCTCGGGACTAGCGTTCGAGCAGTTCTTC
>many|TRBD1|TRBV29-1|TRBJ1-1
CSVERQGGLSTEAFF
TGCAGCGTTGAACGACAGGGGGGTTTATCGACTGAAGCTTTCTTT
>.|.|TRBV19|TRBJ1-5
CASSIPAGAQPQHF
TGTGCCAGTAGTATTCCGGCAGGGGCTCAGCCCCAGCATTTT
>.|TRBD2|TRBV7-2|TRBJ2-1
CASSLGGLARSEQFF
TGTGCCAGCAGCCTAGGGGGACTAGCACGGAGTGAGCAGTTCTTC
>.|.|TRBV5-5|TRBJ1-4
CASSPSGPIHEKLFF
TGTGCCAGCAGTCCGTCGGGACCCATCCATGAAAAACTGTTTTTT
>.|TRBD2|TRBV20-1|TRBJ2-7
CSARGETGGPHSSYEQYF
TGCAGTGCTAGGGGGGAAACGGGAGGCCCACACTCCTCCTACGAGCAGTACTTC
>.|.|TRBV6-6|TRBJ1-6
CASSIREAKGGSPLHF
TGTGCCAGCAGTATAAGAGAAGCCAAAGGGGGATCACCCCTCCACTTT